Listed here are 11 T cell receptor beta chains from one sample, sequenced in a study of cytomegalovirus exposure and HLA in healthy donors. TCRdb keeps only in-frame clones here, not all; method: immunoSEQ multiplex PCR. The sample has hundreds of thousands of clones, roughly 90% seen once. Sequencing was carried out using PBMCs. Source of these receptors: a young woman in good health and CMV-seronegative.

This chain joins TRBV7-8 and TRBJ2-3; 8 nucleotides align to TRBD2. Trimming took 5 bases from V and 6 from J; bases not matched to a gene: 16. This CDR3 comprises 17 residues. Germline V gives CDR1 SGHVS, CDR2 FQNEAQ. Here the CDR3 reads CASSPGTFGRAPDTQYF. The CDR3 DNA is TGTGCCAGCAGCCCCGGGACTTTCGGGAGGGCCCCGGATACGCAGTATTTT.

V gene TRBV7-8 combines with J gene TRBJ2-7; 8 bases are shared with TRBD2. V lost 7 bases to trimming and J lost 2 bases; unmatched junction nucleotides: 10. The CDR3 covers 15 residues. Germline CDR1 is SGHVS and CDR2 is FQNEAQ. The CDR3: CASISLSGGTYEQYF. CDR3 sequence (DNA): TGTGCCAGCATTTCTCTGAGCGGGGGAACCTACGAGCAGTACTTC.

This chain connects TRBV25-1 to TRBJ1-2, with 7 bases aligning to TRBD1. The CDR3 runs 12 residues. V shed 5 bases, J shed 8 bases, and the junction held 5 bases outside the gene matches. Germline CDR1 MGHDK, CDR2 SYGVNS. CDR3 in amino acids: CASSPTGAGYTF. CDR3 DNA: TGTGCCAGCAGTCCTACAGGGGCGGGCTACACCTTC.

Here the CDR3 reads CASSSTLEEGTDTQYF. In DNA form, the CDR3 reads TGTGCCAGCAGCTCAACCTTAGAGGAGGGCACAGATACGCAGTATTTT. The chain uses TRBV7-9 and TRBJ2-3; D may be TRBD2 (5 bases). CDR1 and CDR2 (germline): SEHNR, FQNEAQ (reference sequence). The germline V and J ends were trimmed by 4 bases and 1 base, with 15 bases remaining between them. The CDR3 has 16 residues.

This chain links TRBV5-4 with TRBJ1-2; TRBD1 aligns across 8 bases. Trimming cost V 5 bases and J 4 bases; bases outside gene matches: 7. The CDR3 runs 14 residues. Germline CDR1 and CDR2: SGHNT and YYREEE (reference sequence). The CDR3 DNA reads TGTGCCAGCAGTTTCGACAGGGGCGGCTATGGCTACACCTTC. This gives the protein CASSFDRGGYGYTF.

The count of this clone is one. The J gene is TRBJ2-2, the V gene TRBV27; perhaps TRBD1 as D (5 bases). The CDR3 runs 15 residues. V was shortened by 6 bases and J by 7 bases, with 18 bases between the two germline ends. Germline CDR1 is MNHEY and CDR2 is SMNVEV (reference sequence). CDR3 amino acids: CASSLMGPVGGELFF. The DNA of the CDR3 is TGTGCCAGCAGCCTTATGGGGCCGGTAGGCGGGGAGCTGTTTTTT.

The chain has TRBV30 and TRBJ2-5, with TRBD1 identical over 10 bases. The germline V gene encodes CDR1 GTSNPN and CDR2 SVGIG (reference sequence). The V gene end was trimmed by 3 bases and the J gene end by 7 bases; junction bases not matched to a gene: 17. CDR3 length equals 17 residues. The CDR3 protein is CAWSQESTGGMVATQYF. The CDR3 DNA reads as TGTGCCTGGAGCCAAGAGTCGACAGGGGGCATGGTAGCGACCCAGTACTTC. Combining the CDR3 with reference TRBV30 and TRBJ2-5 gives the whole variable domain SQTIHQWPATLVQPVGSPLSLECTVEGTSNPNLYWYRQAAGRGLQLLFYSVGIGQISSEVPQNLSASRPQDRQFILSSKKLLLSDSGFYLCAWSQESTGGMVATQYFGPGTRLLVL.

V usage is TRBV6-1 and J usage is TRBJ2-4, with 7 bases aligning to TRBD1. CDR1 MNHNS and CDR2 SASEGT come from the germline V gene. Losses at the gene ends were 2 bases for V and 0 bases for J; bases not matched to a gene: 7. The CDR3 length is 17 residues. The CDR3 protein is CASSEIAGTVAKNIQYF. DNA of the CDR3: TGTGCCAGCAGTGAAATTGCCGGGACAGTAGCCAAAAACATTCAGTACTTC.

The chain uses TRBV5-1 and TRBJ1-1; the D gene is possibly TRBD1 (6 bases). Germline V lookup: CDR1 SGHRS, CDR2 YFSETQ. V was trimmed by 3 bases and J by 5 bases, leaving 14 bases between them. The CDR3 spans 14 residues. The CDR3 protein is CASSSSTGSTEAFF. In nucleotides, the CDR3 is TGCGCCAGCAGCTCCTCAACAGGGTCAACTGAAGCTTTCTTT.

This clone was seen just once. The chain has TRBV15 and TRBJ1-2, with D perhaps TRBD1 (6 bases). Trimming pared 7 bases from V and 4 bases from J, leaving 19 bases between. This CDR3 is built from 15 residues. CDR1 LNHNV and CDR2 YYDKDF come from the germline V gene (reference sequence). The CDR3 sequence is CATNQNWDNSYGYTF. CDR3 DNA sequence: TGTGCCACCAACCAAAATTGGGACAATAGCTATGGCTACACCTTC.

The chain recombines TRBV9 with TRBJ2-1; 9 bases fit TRBD1. With V trimmed by 4 bases and J by 5 bases, 10 bases remained unmatched. The CDR3 has 16 residues. CDR1 and CDR2 (germline): SGDLS, YYNGEE. The CDR3 DNA sequence: TGTGCCAGCAGCCCCCGATCGGGACAGGGCAACAATGAGCAGTTCTTC. Protein product: CASSPRSGQGNNEQFF.